This T cell receptor (beta chain) was sequenced for a study of early T cells in non-severe SARS-CoV-2 infection. As for the study in general: Bulk RNA from unsorted whole blood was sequenced; chains were unpaired.

Individual cDNA molecules were tagged with unique molecular identifiers. TCRdb called the 5' RACE reads again in MiXCR, with one record for every CDR3 protein. Among nearly 95,000 distinct CDR3 sequences, approximately 15% were seen once, and the ten largest hold 4.5% to 6%. In its sample, this clonotype was seen a few times. V dropped 6 bases and J dropped 7; count of bases not matched to a gene: 11. CDR1 KGHSH and CDR2 LQKENI come from the germline V gene. There are 16 residues in the CDR3. This sequence was found in an adult who was a healthcare worker with PCR-confirmed SARS-CoV-2 infection or an uninfected control (not recorded which). The chain combines TRBV18 with TRBJ2-7, with 14 bases lining up with TRBD2. The sample was whole blood, taken at baseline. The CDR3 loop is CASSSPGLAGVGEQYF. CDR3 nucleotide sequence: TGTGCCAGCTCGAGCCCGGGACTAGCGGGAGTGGGGGAGCAGTACTTC. The full variable domain, in which reference TRBV18 and TRBJ2-7 provide the parts outside the CDR3, is NAGVMQNPRHLVRRRGQEARLRCSPMKGHSHVYWYRQLPEEGLKFMVYLQKENIIDESGMPKERFSAEFPKEGPSILRIQQVVRGDSAAYFCASSSPGLAGVGEQYFGPGTRLTVT.